Below are 21 T cell receptor beta chains sequenced from a single sample in a study of T cell changes during pregnancy in multiple sclerosis. This table comes from immunoSEQ multiplex PCR, and its TCRdb copy is limited to in-frame clones, with some not included. This sample carries 70,000 to 95,000 clones, 80% to 95% of them seen once, and the ten largest clones take about 4.5%. The source material was peripheral blood, sampled in the first trimester of pregnancy. The receptors were sampled from a female donor with multiple sclerosis, enrolled in a pregnancy study.

The CDR3 DNA reads as TGTGCCAGCACCAAGCCGGGGGGCCGTATCACAGATACGCAGTATTTT. It encodes CASTKPGGRITDTQYF. The chain joins TRBV13 to TRBJ2-3, with D maybe TRBD2 (7 bases). Germline V gene sequence: CDR1 PRHDT, CDR2 FYEKMQ (reference sequence). This CDR3 has 16 residues. Trimming removed 7 bases at V and 2 bases at J, with 19 bases between. Complete variable domain (other parts from reference TRBV13 and TRBJ2-3): AAGVIQSPRHLIKEKRETATLKCYPIPRHDTVYWYQQGPGQDPQFLISFYEKMQSDKGSIPDRFSAQQFSDYHSELNMSSLELGDSALYFCASTKPGGRITDTQYFGPGTRLTVL.

This sequence joins TRBV5-6 and TRBJ2-1; TRBD1 might be the D (5 bases). CDR1 is SGHDT and CDR2 is YYEEEE in the germline V gene. This CDR3 is built from 15 residues. With 1 base removed from V and 0 bases from J, the gap between germline ends came to 8 bases. CDR3 region: CASSLKGRSYNEQFF. DNA for the CDR3: TGTGCCAGCAGCTTGAAGGGGCGCTCCTACAATGAGCAGTTCTTC.

V gene TRBV25-1 combines with J gene TRBJ2-3; possible D gene TRBD1, 6 bases. Germline loops: CDR1 MGHDK, CDR2 SYGVNS. Trimming pared 8 bases from V and 2 bases from J, leaving 17 bases between. The CDR3 length is 15 residues. The CDR3 spells CASETGNLPTDTQYF. For the CDR3, the DNA is TGTGCCAGCGAAACAGGGAATTTGCCCACAGATACGCAGTATTTT.

This chain links TRBV6-5 with TRBJ1-2; D is perhaps TRBD1 (5 bases). Germline CDR1 is MNHEY and CDR2 is SVGAGI. This CDR3 comprises 13 residues. Trimming stripped 6 bases from V and 3 bases from J, with 11 bases between. The DNA of the CDR3 is TGTGCCAGCAGCTCACAGGAGTACTATGGCTACACCTTC. Its translation: CASSSQEYYGYTF.

This chain uses TRBV10-2 with TRBJ2-1; 8 positions agree with TRBD2. Germline trimming cut 2 bases from V and 3 bases from J; bases unmatched to any gene: 9. There are 17 residues in the CDR3. Germline-derived CDR1 and CDR2 are WSHSY and SAAADI. The CDR3 DNA follows: TGCGCCAGCAGTGAGCACGCTACGGGGGGGCTCTACAATGAGCAGTTCTTC. It is translated as CASSEHATGGLYNEQFF.

The chain combines TRBV19 with TRBJ1-3; D gene ambiguous. The V end was cut by 3 bases, the J end by 0 bases, with 9 bases between. The germline CDR1 and CDR2 sequences are LNHDA and SQIVND (reference sequence). This CDR3 is built from 15 residues. CDR3 coding DNA: TGTGCCAGTAGTATTTTTCACAACTCTGGAAACACCATATATTTT. This sequence encodes CASSIFHNSGNTIYF. The full variable domain, with the rest looked up from reference TRBV19 and TRBJ1-3, is DGGITQSPKYLFRKEGQNVTLSCEQNLNHDAMYWYRQDPGQGLRLIYYSQIVNDFQKGDIAEGYSVSREKKESFPLTVTSAQKNPTAFYLCASSIFHNSGNTIYFGEGSWLTVV.

The rearrangement joins TRBV27 to TRBJ1-1, with D hard to call. This CDR3 is 14 amino acids long. CDR1 and CDR2 from the germline V gene are MNHEY and SMNVEV (reference sequence). V was trimmed by 3 bases and J by 5 bases, leaving 13 bases between them. This chain's CDR3 is CASSFTASGTEAFF. CDR3 coding DNA: TGTGCCAGCAGTTTCACGGCGTCGGGGACTGAAGCTTTCTTT.

This chain connects TRBV19 to TRBJ1-2; 7 nucleotides line up with TRBD1. Looked up from germline, CDR1 is LNHDA and CDR2 is SQIVND (reference sequence). This CDR3 contains 12 residues. The DNA for the CDR3 is TGTGCGGCGCAGGGGGCTAACTATGGCTACACCTTC. It specifies CAAQGANYGYTF.

The CDR3 loop reads CASSPRLVGAKPLNPYGYTF. The DNA for the CDR3 is TGTGCCAGCAGCCCGAGATTGGTAGGGGCCAAGCCTCTAAACCCCTATGGCTACACCTTC. This chain uses TRBV7-8 with TRBJ1-2, with D possibly being TRBD1 (5 bases). Germline CDR1 is SGHVS and CDR2 is FQNEAQ. The V gene lost 5 bases and the J gene lost 4 bases, with 32 bases spanning the gap. The CDR3 spans 20 residues.

This chain connects TRBV6-4 to TRBJ2-2; 10 nucleotides line up with TRBD1. Trimming cost V 8 bases and J 3 bases; bases outside gene matches: 0. Germline V lookup: CDR1 MRHNA, CDR2 SNTAGT. The CDR3 is made up of 13 amino acids. In DNA, the CDR3 is TGTGCCAGCGGGACAGGGGACACCGGGGAGCTGTTTTTT. Its protein is CASGTGDTGELFF.

About this clone itself: Mismatch with germline at one junction end may stem from a read error. The CDR3 DNA reads TGTGCTAGCAGCGCGACAGGGGGCGGAGAGACCCAGTACTTC. Protein product: CASSATGGGETQYF. The J gene is TRBJ2-5, the V gene TRBV7-7; 10 nucleotides match TRBD1. The germline gives CDR1 SSHAT, CDR2 FNYEAQ (reference sequence). The CDR3 runs to 14 residues.

The gene calls are TRBV2 and TRBJ2-7; 7 bases map to TRBD1. Germline lookup yields CDR1 SNHLY and CDR2 FYNNEI. With 7 bases clipped from V and 1 base from J, the junction kept 4 bases outside the gene matches. The CDR3 spans 13 residues. CDR3 protein: CASTGTDSYEQYF. Here the CDR3 DNA reads TGTGCCAGCACCGGGACAGATTCCTACGAGCAGTACTTC.

CDR3 nucleotide sequence: TGTGCCAGCAGTAAGGACAGCCGCACAGATACGCAGTATTTT. As protein: CASSKDSRTDTQYF. The chain combines TRBV9 with TRBJ2-3, with D maybe TRBD1 (6 bases). The CDR3 loop spans 14 amino acids. Germline V gene lookup returns CDR1 SGDLS and CDR2 YYNGEE. Trimming removed 5 bases at V and 1 base at J, with 11 bases between.

V is TRBV18 and J is TRBJ1-2, with D unresolved. Trimming stripped 3 bases from V and 3 bases from J, with 8 bases between. The CDR3 is 13 amino acids. Looked up from germline, CDR1 is KGHSH and CDR2 is LQKENI. The DNA of the CDR3 is TGTGCCAGCTCACCGAGTGGTGACTATGGCTACACCTTC. Its translation is CASSPSGDYGYTF.

This rearrangement joins TRBV29-1 to TRBJ2-2; 7 bases agree with TRBD1. With V trimmed by 1 base and J by 6 bases, 5 bases remained unmatched. The germline CDR1 and CDR2 sequences are SQVTM and ANQGSEA. The CDR3 is 14 amino acids. The CDR3 sequence: CSVEVTQGAGELFF. The CDR3 nucleotides are TGCAGCGTTGAAGTCACCCAGGGGGCCGGGGAGCTGTTTTTT.

The V call is TRBV27, the J call TRBJ1-4; 8 nucleotides line up with TRBD1. This CDR3 comprises 15 residues. Losses at the gene ends were 6 bases for V and 6 bases for J; bases not matched to a gene: 9. Germline CDR1 MNHEY, CDR2 SMNVEV (reference sequence). The CDR3: CASSNYPGGDEKLFF. The CDR3 DNA is TGTGCCAGCAGCAACTATCCAGGGGGCGATGAAAAACTGTTTTTT.

This clone was detected once. The J gene is TRBJ2-2, the V gene TRBV18, with D hard to call. This CDR3 comprises 15 residues. Germline V gene data show CDR1 as KGHSH and CDR2 as LQKENI. Trimming removed 2 bases at V and 2 bases at J, with 9 bases between. CDR3 sequence reads: CASSPELLNTGELFF. CDR3 sequence (DNA): TGTGCCAGCTCACCAGAACTACTCAACACCGGGGAGCTGTTTTTT.

The chain couples TRBV5-4 to TRBJ2-1, with 8 bases aligning to TRBD2. J gave up 4 bases and V 5 bases, and 8 bases lay outside the gene matches. CDR1 is SGHNT and CDR2 is YYREEE in the germline V gene (reference sequence). The CDR3 is 15 residues long. The CDR3 DNA sequence: TGTGCCAGCAGGCCCGCGGGGGGTAATTACAATGAGCAGTTCTTC. It encodes CASRPAGGNYNEQFF.

CDR3: CASSWGAGGTEAFF. The DNA of the CDR3 is TGTGCCAGCAGTTGGGGGGCAGGGGGCACTGAAGCTTTCTTT. The chain combines TRBV6-5 with TRBJ1-1; 7 nucleotides line up with TRBD1. Germline CDR1 reads MNHEY; CDR2 reads SVGAGI. Trimming removed 4 bases from V and 4 bases from J; junction bases left unmatched: 6. This CDR3 spans 14 amino acids.

The rearrangement links TRBV19 to TRBJ1-1; D gene unclear. The CDR3 consists of 16 residues. Deletions cut 7 bases from V and 1 base from J, with 19 bases between. In germline, CDR1 is LNHDA, CDR2 SQIVND (reference sequence). CDR3 bases: TGTGCCAGTAAAATGTGGGCGACTAGCGGGAACACTGAAGCTTTCTTT. Translated, it gives CASKMWATSGNTEAFF. The full variable domain, rest sourced from reference TRBV19 and TRBJ1-1, is DGGITQSPKYLFRKEGQNVTLSCEQNLNHDAMYWYRQDPGQGLRLIYYSQIVNDFQKGDIAEGYSVSREKKESFPLTVTSAQKNPTAFYLCASKMWATSGNTEAFFGQGTRLTVV.

The rearrangement uses TRBV5-1 and TRBJ1-6; the match to TRBD1 covers 8 bases. V gave up 0 bases and J gave up 9 bases; unmatched junction bases: 5. Germline CDR1 and CDR2: SGHRS and YFSETQ. The length of the CDR3 is 15 residues. For the CDR3, the DNA is TGCGCCAGCAGCTTGGCCGTAGACAGGGGTTCACCCCTCCACTTT. It specifies CASSLAVDRGSPLHF.